The T cell receptor (beta chain) described here comes from a study of T cell changes during pregnancy in multiple sclerosis. Measured with immunoSEQ multiplex PCR; TCRdb has only the in-frame clones, and not every one. The sample has approximately 84,000 clones; about 95% are singletons. The sequence came from a female donor with multiple sclerosis, enrolled in a pregnancy study. The sample in question was peripheral blood, obtained in the third trimester of pregnancy.

CDR3 residues: CASSSQGAGQFF. In DNA form, the CDR3 reads TGTGCCAGCAGCTCGCAGGGGGCAGGGCAGTTCTTC. The rearrangement links TRBV7-9 to TRBJ2-1; 8 nucleotides agree with TRBD1. The CDR3 is 12 amino acids. V lost 4 bases, J lost 12 bases, and 5 bases stayed unmatched. Looked up from germline, CDR1 is SEHNR and CDR2 is FQNEAQ (reference sequence).